This T cell receptor beta chain was observed in a study of metastatic and nonmetastatic thyroid tumors. Study-level information: Where malignant and benign thyroid patients were concerned, repertoires were compared across blood and tumor or nodule tissue. Overall study findings and caveats: Reported TCR beta diversity, measured in blood and tumor, was significantly higher for malignant thyroid tumors than for benign nodules.

Prior to thyroid surgery, none of the patients had received any treatment. This clone appeared a few times. The antigen is not known. The ends were cut back, 0 bases at V and 4 bases at J, with 12 bases in the middle. The CDR3 extends over 15 amino acids. CDR1 and CDR2 from the germline V gene are LNHNV and YYDKDF (reference sequence). Source study methods: It was from CDR3 differences across clinicopathological groups that a distant-metastasis classifier for papillary thyroid cancer was built. With MiXCR, TCRdb reprocessed the PCR reads. The V and J calls follow TCRdb's processing rather than the paper's. The repertoire holds 49,000 or so clones, with about 25% as singletons.

Sequenced sample: blood. The chain is built from TRBV15 and TRBJ1-2, with D hard to call. The source is a male donor with papillary thyroid cancer or a benign thyroid nodule (not recorded which). Some clones in this sample may be carry-over from other donors' samples. DNA for the CDR3: TGTGCCACCAGCAGAGACAATGGACGGACCTATGGCTACACCTTC. It specifies CATSRDNGRTYGYTF.